Given below is one T cell receptor beta chain in context. The antigen is undetermined. This record comes from a study of cytomegalovirus exposure and HLA in healthy donors. Germline lookup yields CDR1 LNHDA and CDR2 SQIVND (reference sequence). The CDR3 contains 15 residues. The V gene lost 10 bases and the J gene lost 4 bases, with 20 bases spanning the gap. 60 Vbeta and 13 Jbeta primers were used in PCR. Clones were read by immunoSEQ multiplex PCR, and TCRdb kept only the in-frame ones, dropping some. Of about 160,000 clones in the sample, 77% were seen once. Study-level findings and limits: The authors later linked a missense DCLRE1C variant to TCR beta V- and J-gene trimming.

This receptor was taken from a woman in her thirties in good health and CMV-seronegative. Sequences were obtained from PBMCs. V gene TRBV19 combines with J gene TRBJ1-5; the D gene is possibly TRBD1 (5 bases). The chain's CDR3 is CATYPGGDWNQPQHF. The CDR3 DNA reads as TGTGCCACCTACCCGGGAGGGGACTGGAATCAGCCCCAGCATTTT.